Shown below are 20 T cell receptor beta chains from a single sample sequenced in a study of OX40 agonist ivuxolimab in advanced cancers. Using immunoSEQ multiplex PCR, the repertoire was profiled, and TCRdb retains in-frame clones only, with some absent. The sample includes 50,000 to 70,000 clones, roughly 80% of them seen just once. Sequencing was performed on CD4+ or CD8+ T cells sorted from blood, taken in a trial of the OX40 agonist ivuxolimab. The receptors were sampled from an adult with an advanced solid tumor such as melanoma, head and neck, liver or kidney cancer.

J is TRBJ2-5 and V is TRBV6-5, with D tentatively TRBD2 (6 bases). The CDR3 length is 13 residues. V gave up 2 bases and J gave up 2 bases, with 6 bases separating them. Germline-derived CDR1 and CDR2 are MNHEY and SVGAGI. DNA of the CDR3: TGTGCCAGCAGTTACGGACTACAAGAGACCCAGTACTTC. It is translated as CASSYGLQETQYF.

J is TRBJ2-2 and V is TRBV29-1, with D perhaps matching TRBD1 or TRBD2 (5 bases each). The CDR3 has 13 amino acids. The germline CDR1 and CDR2 sequences are SQVTM and ANQGSEA. The V and J ends lost 6 bases and 7 bases respectively, with 15 bases between them. The CDR3 is CSVRGRTGGELFF. CDR3 coding DNA: TGCAGCGTGAGGGGCAGGACGGGCGGGGAGCTGTTTTTT.

The gene calls are TRBV7-3 and TRBJ2-3; D is perhaps TRBD2 (5 bases). Trimming left V 5 bases short and J 5 bases short, with 11 bases between. CDR3 length: 13 amino acids. Germline assignment: CDR1 SGHTA and CDR2 FQGTGA. The CDR3 protein is CASSRSEGDTQYF. CDR3 coding DNA: TGTGCCAGCAGCCGGAGTGAGGGAGATACGCAGTATTTT.

CDR3 protein: CAISESGGGAGGTDTQYF. Here the CDR3 DNA reads TGTGCCATCAGTGAGTCTGGCGGGGGGGCCGGGGGCACAGATACGCAGTATTTT. The gene calls are TRBV10-3 and TRBJ2-3; TRBD2 aligns across 9 bases. The V gene end was trimmed by 0 bases and the J gene end by 1 base; junction bases not matched to a gene: 8. The CDR3 contains 18 residues. Germline V CDR1 and CDR2: ENHRY, SYGVKD.

The chain has TRBV7-6 and TRBJ1-1; the match to TRBD1 covers 7 bases. This CDR3 contains 13 residues. With V trimmed by 5 bases and J by 3 bases, 3 bases remained unmatched. Germline CDR1 and CDR2: SGHVS and FNYEAQ. The CDR3 is CASSRQGYTEAFF. The CDR3 DNA reads as TGTGCCAGCAGCCGACAGGGTTACACTGAAGCTTTCTTT. The whole variable domain, filled in from reference TRBV7-6 and TRBJ1-1, reads GAGVSQSPRYKVTKRGQDVALRCDPISGHVSLYWYRQALGQGPEFLTYFNYEAQQDKSGLPNDRFSAERPEGSISTLTIQRTEQRDSAMYRCASSRQGYTEAFFGQGTRLTVV.

The chain has TRBV2 and TRBJ2-5; TRBD2 matches at 7 bases. CDR3 size: 13 residues. V shed 6 bases and J 5 bases; nucleotides not matched to a gene: 6. Germline V gene sequence: CDR1 SNHLY, CDR2 FYNNEI. CDR3 amino acids: CASSLGGWETQYF. CDR3 DNA sequence: TGTGCCAGCAGCCTCGGGGGGTGGGAGACCCAGTACTTC.

The chain links TRBV18 to TRBJ1-1; D may be TRBD1 (6 bases). Germline CDR1 reads KGHSH; CDR2 reads LQKENI. The CDR3 loop spans 14 amino acids. Trimming cost V 2 bases and J 3 bases, with 10 bases left between them. The CDR3 region has the DNA TGTGCCAGCTCACCAGGGGACATCTACACTGAAGCTTTCTTT. It specifies CASSPGDIYTEAFF.

This chain uses TRBV12-5 with TRBJ2-7, with a tentative D call TRBD2 (6 bases). Germline V lookup: CDR1 LGHNT, CDR2 FRNRAP. This CDR3 is built from 13 residues. V lost 6 bases to trimming and J lost 3 bases, with 12 bases between them. CDR3 protein: CASGTGLVYEQYF. The CDR3 DNA reads TGTGCTAGTGGGACGGGACTTGTCTACGAGCAGTACTTC.

V and J are TRBV5-1 and TRBJ1-5; D gene unclear. Germline CDR1 reads SGHRS; CDR2 reads YFSETQ. This CDR3 spans 14 amino acids. Trimming stripped 4 bases from V and 2 bases from J, with 10 bases between. CDR3 residues: CASSVDSGNQPQHF. For the CDR3, the DNA is TGCGCCAGCAGCGTAGACTCCGGCAATCAGCCCCAGCATTTT. Full variable domain (remainder filled in from reference TRBV5-1 and TRBJ1-5): KAGVTQTPRYLIKTRGQQVTLSCSPISGHRSVSWYQQTPGQGLQFLFEYFSETQRNKGNFPGRFSGRQFSNSRSEMNVSTLELGDSALYLCASSVDSGNQPQHFGDGTRLSIL.

This clone was seen more than once but under ten times. The chain carries TRBV7-2 and TRBJ2-7; D is perhaps TRBD1 (6 bases). Trimming stripped 5 bases from V and 6 bases from J, with 17 bases between. The CDR3 is 14 residues long. Germline V gene data show CDR1 as SGHTA and CDR2 as FQGNSA. The CDR3 region is CASSPSGQQGEQYF. CDR3 nucleotide sequence: TGTGCCAGCAGCCCCTCCGGACAGCAGGGCGAGCAGTACTTC.

This clone has a handful of counts. V and J are TRBV2 and TRBJ2-5; TRBD2 agrees at 12 bases. CDR1 and CDR2 from the germline V gene are SNHLY and FYNNEI. With 2 bases clipped from V and 4 bases from J, the junction kept 8 bases outside the gene matches. CDR3 length: 17 residues. The chain's CDR3 is CASSERRLAGARETQYF. DNA for the CDR3: TGTGCCAGCAGTGAACGGCGACTAGCGGGAGCTAGAGAGACCCAGTACTTC. Full variable domain (outside the CDR3, taken from reference TRBV2 and TRBJ2-5): EPEVTQTPSHQVTQMGQEVILRCVPISNHLYFYWYRQILGQKVEFLVSFYNNEISEKSEIFDDQFSVERPDGSNFTLKIRSTKLEDSAMYFCASSERRLAGARETQYFGPGTRLLVL.

This clone was observed at least ten times. The CDR3 nucleotides are TGTGCCAGCAGCTTAGTCCAAGACCGCTACGAGCAGTACTTC. This sequence encodes CASSLVQDRYEQYF. The chain joins TRBV7-9 to TRBJ2-7; D remains ambiguous. The CDR3 consists of 14 residues. The germline V gene has CDR1 SEHNR and CDR2 FQNEAQ (reference sequence). Trimming left V 1 base short and J 3 bases short, with 10 bases between.

The chain links TRBV11-3 to TRBJ2-7; D possibly uses TRBD1 or TRBD2 (5 bases each). V lost 5 bases and J lost 2, with 13 bases in between. Looked up from germline, CDR1 is SGHNT and CDR2 is YENEEA. The CDR3 contains 14 residues. CDR3 nucleotides: TGTGCCAGCAGCCACGGGACGGTTCCCTACGAGCAGTACTTC. Its protein product is CASSHGTVPYEQYF.

V is TRBV11-2 and J is TRBJ2-6; the D gene is possibly TRBD2 (6 bases). V lost 2 bases, J lost 0 bases, and 14 bases lay in between. The germline V gene has CDR1 SGHAT and CDR2 FQNNGV. The CDR3 sequence is 18 residues long. The CDR3 loop reads CASSLIPGALSGANVLTF. The DNA of the CDR3 is TGTGCCAGCAGCTTAATTCCGGGAGCCCTCTCTGGGGCCAACGTCCTGACTTTC.

CDR3 nucleotide sequence: TGCGCCAGCAGCCCTAGCGGGGGGATAGAAACAGATACGCAGTATTTT. It yields the protein CASSPSGGIETDTQYF. The chain is built from TRBV5-1 and TRBJ2-3; 11 bases match TRBD2. The germline gives CDR1 SGHRS, CDR2 YFSETQ. The J segment lost 3 bases and the V segment lost 4 bases, leaving 7 bases of the junction unmatched. The length of the CDR3 is 16 residues.

The chain links TRBV5-4 to TRBJ1-3; no firm D call. Germline V CDR1 and CDR2: SGHNT, YYREEE (reference sequence). Between the trimmed V and J ends, which lost 3 bases and 2 bases, there was a span of 9 bases. The CDR3 sequence is 14 residues long. CDR3 nucleotides: TGTGCCAGCAGCTACCCTGGAACTGGAAACACCATATATTTT. Translating it yields CASSYPGTGNTIYF.

This clone appeared a single time. The CDR3: CASTRQGFNQPQHF. Here the CDR3 DNA reads TGTGCCAGTACTCGACAGGGCTTCAATCAGCCCCAGCATTTT. V is TRBV19 and J is TRBJ1-5, with 7 positions matching TRBD1. CDR3 length equals 14 residues. Looked up from germline, CDR1 is LNHDA and CDR2 is SQIVND (reference sequence). The V and J ends lost 7 bases and 3 bases, in that order; junction bases with no gene match: 6.

The chain has TRBV9 and TRBJ2-1; 15 positions agree with TRBD2. This CDR3 has 15 residues. The V gene's germline CDR1 is SGDLS and CDR2 YYNGEE. Trimming took 5 bases from V and 10 from J; bases not matched to a gene: 7. The CDR3 is CASRPAGTSGGEQFF. The DNA of the CDR3 is TGTGCCAGCAGACCCGCCGGGACTAGCGGGGGGGAGCAGTTCTTC.

Here the CDR3 DNA reads TGCGCCAGCAGCCCCGGACAGGCTAGCACAGATACGCAGTATTTT. It translates to CASSPGQASTDTQYF. The chain combines TRBV4-1 with TRBJ2-3; 7 nucleotides line up with TRBD1. Looked up from germline, CDR1 is MGHRA and CDR2 is YSYEKL. This CDR3 region has 15 residues. After removal of 4 bases from V and 0 bases from J, the junction contained 4 bases not matched to a gene.

The DNA of the CDR3 is TGTGCCAGCAGCTTAGATCAAGTGGCGCACGAGCAGTACTTC. As protein: CASSLDQVAHEQYF. The V call is TRBV11-2, the J call TRBJ2-7; D is unclear. Germline V gene lookup returns CDR1 SGHAT and CDR2 FQNNGV. V shed 0 bases and J shed 5 bases, with 11 bases lying between them. The CDR3 is 14 amino acids.